This paragraph reports one TCR beta chain. What it binds is unknown. This sample is part of a study of T cell repertoires in cytomegalovirus infection. Study at large: HLA-B-restricted CMV epitopes that are well studied, plus recently identified HLA-C-restricted ones, were used by the study. Indicated by public TCR beta signatures were CMV infection and matching HLA type.

Using its own MiXCR run on the reads, TCRdb lists one record per CDR3 protein. The sample records 680,000 or so distinct CDR3 sequences, about 33% being singletons. Study-wide results and limits: Within the response measured ex vivo, HLA-C-restricted CMV-specific TCR beta clonotypes were dominant.

The V end was cut by 0 bases, the J end by 5 bases, with 10 bases between. Germline CDR1 reads ENHRY; CDR2 reads SYGVKD. This CDR3 has 14 residues. Sequencing used cultured PBMCs, obtained from culture after CMV antigen stimulation. The TCR comes from a human donor in good health (CMV status not recorded). Some clones in this sample may be carry-over from other donors' samples. V and J are TRBV10-3 and TRBJ1-1; the D gene is possibly TRBD1 (6 bases). Here the CDR3 reads CAISESKGGTEAFF. The CDR3 nucleotides are TGTGCCATCAGTGAGTCGAAGGGGGGGACTGAAGCTTTCTTT.